This TCR beta chain stems from a study of blood T cell repertoires in COVID-19. CDR1 and CDR2 from the germline V gene are LGHNA and YNFKEQ. The CDR3 extends over 14 amino acids. Trimming removed 3 bases from V and 3 bases from J; junction bases left unmatched: 3. Original handling: The authors estimated nucleated cell counts from reference gene primer amplification. Method: immunoSEQ multiplex PCR; TCRdb's copy keeps in-frame clones and lacks some. From that table come the V and J calls and clone size; the DNA was used to work out D and trimming. The sample has over 75,000 clones; approximately 80% are singletons.

V and J are TRBV4-2 and TRBJ2-7; TRBD2 aligns across 9 bases. Sequencing was done on a sample of peripheral blood. This receptor was obtained from a woman in her 70s with acute or convalescent COVID-19. The CDR3 protein is CASSHSGGSYEQYF. In nucleotides, the CDR3 is TGTGCCAGCAGCCATAGCGGGGGCAGCTACGAGCAGTACTTC.